The clone carrying this T cell receptor beta chain was counted many times. Assay used: immunoSEQ multiplex PCR; TCRdb lists only in-frame clones, some missing. The table has about a million clones, 70% to 85% seen once. This sample stems from a study of shared clonotypes between healthy human individuals. Study donors comprised healthy, HIV-negative adults devoid of recent acute infection or vaccination. The V and J ends lost 1 base and 5 bases respectively, with 21 bases between them. Germline CDR1 and CDR2: SGHVS and FQNEAQ. CDR3 length: 18 residues. This sequence was found in a man in his late teens or twenties in good health. Some clones in this sample may be carry-over from other donors' samples. What was sequenced was memory CD4+ T cells from PBMCs. Regarding subset: CD45RA-negative fraction. The chain combines TRBV7-8 with TRBJ1-5; tentatively, D is TRBD1 (6 bases). CDR3 residues: CASSLGRLGQGLYQPQHF. The DNA of the CDR3 is TGTGCCAGCAGCTTAGGGCGCTTGGGGCAGGGGCTTTATCAGCCCCAGCATTTT.